Listed below are T cell receptor beta chains from one sample, sequenced in a study of neurological immune-mediated disorders. TCRdb re-called the 5' RACE reads through MiXCR, storing one row per CDR3 protein. This sample has about 40,000 distinct CDR3 sequences, with more than 14% found just once. Sequenced sample: CD4+ T cells from blood. These receptors all stem from a woman in her fifties or sixties with HTLV-1-associated myelopathy (HAM/TSP). The CDR3 runs from the conserved cysteine through the conserved F or W. The D gene is left open where the match is weak. Not every row has a clone size; where given, it reads once, few, many or a size class.

J: TRBJ1-5
V: TRBV5-8
D: .
size: many
CDR3: CASSRPMGNQPQHF
DNA: TGTGCCAGCTCAAGACCTATGGGCAATCAGCCCCAGCATTTT

J: TRBJ2-3
V: TRBV5-1
D: .
size: many
CDR3: CASSLAFAVGDTQYF
DNA: TGCGCCAGCAGCCTGGCGTTTGCCGTGGGAGATACGCAGTATTTT

J: TRBJ2-7
V: TRBV5-1
D: .
size: few
CDR3: CASRAGLSYEQYF
DNA: TGCGCCAGCAGGGCAGGCCTCTCCTACGAGCAGTACTTC

J: TRBJ2-7
V: TRBV5-1
D: TRBD1
size: many
CDR3: CASSWGDRAIETYF
DNA: TGCGCCAGCAGCTGGGGGGACAGGGCAATTGAGACGTACTTC

J: TRBJ2-3
V: TRBV6-5
D: .
size: many
CDR3: CASGSSSARTDTQYF
DNA: TGTGCCAGTGGGTCGTCTAGCGCCCGCACAGATACGCAGTATTTT

J: TRBJ1-1
V: TRBV13
D: .
size: many
CDR3: CASSLGSGLPEAFF
DNA: TGTGCCAGCAGCTTGGGGTCCGGGCTTCCTGAAGCTTTCTTT

J: TRBJ1-1
V: TRBV3-1
D: .
size: .
CDR3: CASSRVDRDTEAFF
DNA: TGTGCCAGCAGCCGGGTGGATCGGGACACTGAAGCTTTCTTT

J: TRBJ1-1
V: TRBV20-1
D: .
size: many
CDR3: CSATRGRVGAFF
DNA: TGCAGTGCTACCCGAGGGAGGGTGGGAGCTTTCTTT

J: TRBJ1-3
V: TRBV7-9
D: .
size: many
CDR3: CASSPTESGNTIYF
DNA: TGTGCCAGCAGCCCCACCGAGTCTGGAAACACCATATATTTT

J: TRBJ2-2
V: TRBV20-1
D: TRBD1
size: many
CDR3: CSARGQGRAGELFF
DNA: TGCAGTGCTAGGGGACAGGGAAGAGCCGGGGAGCTGTTTTTT

J: TRBJ1-1
V: TRBV5-1
D: TRBD1
size: many
CDR3: CASSTNGQGGTEAFF
DNA: TGCGCCAGCAGCACAAACGGACAGGGGGGCACTGAAGCTTTCTTT

J: TRBJ2-1
V: TRBV6-2/TRBV6-3
D: .
size: medium-sized
CDR3: CASSYASPHEQFF
DNA: TGTGCCAGCAGTTACGCCTCCCCCCATGAGCAGTTCTTC

J: TRBJ1-1
V: TRBV7-9
D: TRBD1
size: many
CDR3: CASSWGTTGGAEAFF
DNA: TGTGCCAGCAGCTGGGGAACGACAGGGGGGGCTGAAGCTTTCTTT

J: TRBJ2-1
V: TRBV3-1
D: TRBD2
size: many
CDR3: CASSRSATSGNEQFF
DNA: TGTGCCAGCAGCCGTTCTGCGACTAGCGGCAATGAGCAGTTCTTC

J: TRBJ2-6
V: TRBV5-1
D: TRBD1
size: many
CDR3: CASSPSGQGVTGANVLTF
DNA: TGCGCCAGCAGCCCTTCCGGACAGGGAGTTACTGGGGCCAACGTCCTGACTTTC

J: TRBJ1-5
V: TRBV4-1
D: TRBD1
size: many
CDR3: CASSQEVRQGSDQPQHF
DNA: TGCGCCAGCAGCCAAGAGGTCCGACAGGGGTCAGATCAGCCCCAGCATTTT

J: TRBJ2-5
V: TRBV29-1
D: TRBD1
size: many
CDR3: CSVDRTGPLQETQYF
DNA: TGCAGCGTTGACCGGACAGGGCCCCTCCAAGAGACCCAGTACTTC

J: TRBJ2-1
V: TRBV5-1
D: TRBD2
size: .
CDR3: CASGLAGAIEQFF
DNA: TGCGCCAGCGGTCTAGCGGGGGCAATTGAGCAGTTCTTC

J: TRBJ2-2
V: TRBV29-1
D: .
size: many
CDR3: CSVVWGANGELFF
DNA: TGCAGCGTTGTGTGGGGGGCAAACGGGGAGCTGTTTTTT

J: TRBJ2-7
V: TRBV20-1
D: .
size: many
CDR3: CSATYLGQSYEQYF
DNA: TGCAGTGCTACCTACTTGGGACAATCCTACGAGCAGTACTTC

J: TRBJ1-1
V: TRBV7-9
D: .
size: many
CDR3: CASSLLMNTEAFF
DNA: TGTGCCAGCAGCTTACTCATGAACACTGAAGCTTTCTTT

J: TRBJ2-1
V: TRBV20-1
D: TRBD2
size: many
CDR3: CSAQRPPLAGGYNEQFF
DNA: TGCAGTGCCCAACGACCCCCCCTAGCGGGGGGATACAATGAGCAGTTCTTC

J: TRBJ2-7
V: TRBV5-1
D: TRBD1
size: many
CDR3: CASSHGQGYEQYF
DNA: TGCGCCAGCAGCCACGGACAGGGCTACGAGCAGTACTTC

J: TRBJ1-2
V: TRBV20-1
D: .
size: many
CDR3: CSARQVINRFTF
DNA: TGCAGTGCTAGACAGGTGATAAATAGATTCACCTTC

J: TRBJ2-1
V: TRBV12-3/TRBV12-4
D: .
size: many
CDR3: CASSFPGGRGEQFF
DNA: TGTGCCAGCAGTTTTCCGGGGGGCAGGGGTGAGCAGTTCTTC

J: TRBJ1-1
V: TRBV29-1
D: .
size: once
CDR3: CSVSRSTEAFF
DNA: TGCAGCGTATCAAGGAGCACTGAAGCTTTCTTT

J: TRBJ2-1
V: TRBV4-1
D: .
size: many
CDR3: CAVGGPRNEQFF
DNA: TGCGCCGTGGGGGGGCCGCGGAATGAGCAGTTCTTC

J: TRBJ2-1
V: TRBV4-1
D: TRBD2
size: many
CDR3: CASSPRRGGSYNEQFF
DNA: TGCGCCAGCAGCCCGAGGCGGGGGGGATCCTACAATGAGCAGTTCTTC

J: TRBJ2-1
V: TRBV5-6
D: .
size: .
CDR3: CASSFYICSARLAVYNEQFF
DNA: .

J: TRBJ1-1
V: TRBV4-1
D: .
size: many
CDR3: CASSYAGGRITEAFF
DNA: TGCGCCAGCAGCTACGCGGGGGGTCGGATCACTGAAGCTTTCTTT

J: TRBJ1-2
V: TRBV2
D: .
size: many
CDR3: CASSEKWGRSYGYTF
DNA: TGTGCCAGCAGTGAAAAGTGGGGCCGAAGCTATGGCTACACCTTC

J: TRBJ1-1
V: TRBV30
D: .
size: few
CDR3: CAWSVGGEAFF
DNA: TGTGCCTGGAGTGTTGGGGGTGAAGCTTTCTTT

J: TRBJ2-7
V: TRBV20-1
D: .
size: many
CDR3: CSAIGPGRSSEQYF
DNA: TGCAGTGCTATTGGTCCGGGAAGGTCTTCCGAGCAGTACTTC

J: TRBJ2-3
V: TRBV6-5
D: TRBD2
size: many
CDR3: CASRLAVNTDTQYF
DNA: TGTGCCAGTAGACTAGCGGTAAACACAGATACGCAGTATTTT

J: TRBJ2-5
V: TRBV7-7
D: .
size: many
CDR3: CASSLVATGTQYF
DNA: TGTGCTAGCAGCTTAGTGGCTACCGGGACCCAGTACTTC

J: TRBJ2-5
V: TRBV10-2
D: .
size: .
CDR3: CASSESTQGRETQYF
DNA: TGCGCCAGCAGTGAGTCGACTCAGGGAAGAGAGACCCAGTACTTC

J: TRBJ2-5
V: TRBV5-1
D: TRBD2
size: many
CDR3: CASSFGRGETQYF
DNA: TGCGCCAGCAGCTTCGGGAGGGGGGAGACCCAGTACTTC

J: TRBJ2-7
V: TRBV3-1
D: .
size: many
CDR3: CASSQNLGGYEQYF
DNA: TGTGCCAGCAGCCAAAATCTCGGCGGATACGAGCAGTACTTC

J: TRBJ1-2
V: TRBV20-1
D: .
size: many
CDR3: CSASRQDDGYTF
DNA: TGCAGTGCTAGCCGGCAGGACGATGGCTACACCTTC

J: TRBJ2-3
V: TRBV6-6
D: TRBD2
size: .
CDR3: CSSRDSTSGTDTRYF
DNA: TGTTCCAGCAGAGATTCCACTAGCGGCACAGATACGCGGTATTTT

J: TRBJ2-5
V: TRBV5-5
D: .
size: many
CDR3: CASSRSGEVETQYF
DNA: TGTGCCAGCAGTCGATCAGGGGAGGTGGAGACCCAGTACTTC

J: TRBJ2-2
V: TRBV5-6
D: .
size: many
CDR3: CASSLFDSHTGELFF
DNA: TGTGCCAGCAGCTTGTTCGATTCACACACCGGGGAGCTGTTTTTT

J: TRBJ2-2
V: TRBV6-5
D: .
size: many
CDR3: CASRTTGDGGELFF
DNA: TGTGCCAGCAGAACCACAGGAGATGGCGGGGAGCTGTTTTTT

J: TRBJ1-1
V: TRBV24-1
D: .
size: many
CDR3: CATNRQGFSTEAFF
DNA: TGTGCCACTAACAGGCAGGGTTTTAGCACTGAAGCTTTCTTT

J: TRBJ1-5
V: TRBV6-2/TRBV6-3
D: TRBD1
size: many
CDR3: CASRLTGGVQPQHF
DNA: TGTGCCAGCAGATTAACAGGGGGCGTACAGCCCCAGCATTTT

J: TRBJ1-5
V: TRBV19
D: .
size: .
CDR3: CAGAGAGGNQPQHF
DNA: TGTGCCGGCGCAGGGGCAGGGGGCAATCAGCCCCAGCATTTT

J: TRBJ1-2
V: TRBV19
D: .
size: many
CDR3: CASSIRENYGYTF
DNA: TGTGCCAGTAGTATTCGGGAGAACTATGGCTACACCTTC